A selection of T cell receptor beta chains follows, all from one sample in a study of blood T cell repertoires in COVID-19. The data were produced by immunoSEQ multiplex PCR, yet TCRdb's version contains in-frame clones alone and is incomplete. The table includes more than 150,000 clones, about 90% detected once. What was sequenced was peripheral blood. Receptor source: a man between 45 and 60 years old with acute or convalescent COVID-19. The CDR3 runs from the conserved cysteine through the conserved F or W. The order of the fields is clone size, J gene, V gene, D gene, CDR3 protein, CDR3 DNA. A D gene is named only where the DNA matches it firmly. Expanded clones get a size class; other rows say once, few or many, or leave the size out.

-	TRBJ2-5	TRBV15	-	CATSRGQIQETQYF	TGTGCCACCAGCAGAGGACAGATCCAAGAGACCCAGTACTTC
-	TRBJ2-5	TRBV3-1/TRBV3-2	-	CASQTTQQETQYF	TGTGCCAGCCAAACTACCCAACAAGAGACCCAGTACTTC
once	TRBJ2-5	TRBV19	-	CASRSSDQETQYF	TGTGCCAGTAGGTCTAGCGACCAAGAGACCCAGTACTTC
-	TRBJ1-5	TRBV30	-	CAWSEGVGNNQPQHF	TGTGCCTGGAGTGAAGGCGTCGGGAACAATCAGCCCCAGCATTTT
-	TRBJ2-3	TRBV9	-	CATGTDTQYF	TGTGCCACCGGCACAGATACGCAGTATTTT
-	TRBJ1-5	TRBV18	TRBD1	CASSPRTGSGNQPQHF	TGTGCCAGCTCACCAAGGACAGGGTCGGGCAATCAGCCCCAGCATTTT
-	TRBJ2-5	TRBV18	TRBD2	CASSPPASGVVTQYF	TGTGCCAGCTCACCACCGGCTAGCGGGGTCGTGACCCAGTACTTC
-	TRBJ1-2	TRBV5-6	-	CASRAQGYYGYTF	TGTGCCAGCAGGGCACAGGGTTACTATGGCTACACCTTC
-	TRBJ2-3	TRBV19	-	CASTRRQTGTRNQDTQYF	TGTGCCAGCACCCGCCGGCAGACCGGGACAAGGAATCAAGATACGCAGTATTTT
-	TRBJ1-4	TRBV15	-	CATSRGRQKPNEKLFF	TGTGCCACCAGCAGAGGCCGACAGAAACCTAATGAAAAACTGTTTTTT
-	TRBJ2-5	TRBV5-1	TRBD1	CASTIPQGSQETQYF	TGCGCCAGCACTATTCCACAGGGGTCTCAAGAGACCCAGTACTTC
-	TRBJ2-1	TRBV19	TRBD1	CASSLGQVSYNEQFF	TGTGCCAGTAGTCTGGGACAGGTCTCCTACAATGAGCAGTTCTTC